This is a list of T cell receptor beta chains from one sample in a study of blood T cell repertoires in COVID-19. Here immunoSEQ multiplex PCR was the method, and the copy in TCRdb shows in-frame clones only, minus some. The data show more than 75,000 clones, with 84% seen just once and around 13% held by the top ten. The sample taken for sequencing was peripheral blood. Receptors originate from a human donor in a cohort sampled during active COVID-19. CDR3s include the opening cysteine and the closing phenylalanine or tryptophan. A D gene is named only where the DNA matches it firmly. Size is omitted from some rows. Given values are once, few, many or a class for expanded clones.

V,size,D,J,CDR3,DNA
TRBV7-8,few,TRBD2,TRBJ2-1,CASSSKRLAGNNEQFF,TGTGCCAGCAGCTCCAAAAGACTAGCAGGAAACAATGAGCAGTTCTTC
TRBV5-1,few,TRBD1,TRBJ1-4,CASSPAGTGGEKLFF,TGCGCCAGCAGCCCCGCCGGGACAGGGGGCGAAAAACTGTTTTTT
TRBV6-6,-,TRBD2,TRBJ2-7,CASSYSTPGGGYEQYF,TGTGCCAGCAGTTACTCGACGCCCGGGGGAGGGTACGAGCAGTACTTC
TRBV7-8,few,-,TRBJ1-6,CASSSPNSPLHF,TGTGCCAGCAGCTCTCCCAATTCACCCCTCCACTTT
TRBV7-8,-,-,TRBJ2-3,CASSLVSGRGGHTDTQYF,TGTGCCAGCAGCTTAGTAAGTGGCAGGGGCGGTCATACAGATACGCAGTATTTT
TRBV14,-,-,TRBJ2-7,CASSQGYTGPYEQYF,TGTGCCAGCAGCCAAGGTTATACAGGTCCCTACGAGCAGTACTTC
TRBV7-8,-,-,TRBJ1-1,CASSSSAPTGAFF,TGTGCCAGCAGCTCCTCGGCTCCGACGGGGGCTTTCTTT
TRBV11-3,-,-,TRBJ2-5,CASSLGGGVQETQYF,TGTGCCAGCAGCTTAGGAGGCGGGGTCCAAGAGACCCAGTACTTC
TRBV5-1,-,-,TRBJ1-4,CASSFGGAMSTNEKLFF,TGCGCCAGCAGTTTTGGGGGGGCCATGTCAACTAATGAAAAACTGTTTTTT
TRBV14,-,-,TRBJ2-3,CASSQELGASTQYF,TGTGCCAGCAGCCAAGAGCTGGGGGCGAGTACGCAGTATTTT
TRBV7-3,few,TRBD2,TRBJ2-1,CASSLTRGDYNEQFF,TGTGCCAGCAGCTTAACGCGGGGGGACTACAATGAGCAGTTCTTC
TRBV5-1,-,-,TRBJ2-3,CASSLEGGPTDTQYF,TGCGCCAGCAGCCTGGAGGGGGGGCCCACAGATACGCAGTATTTT
TRBV7-9,-,TRBD1,TRBJ1-1,CASSGHRGLVDTEAFF,TGTGCCAGCAGCGGACACAGGGGGCTCGTGGACACTGAAGCTTTCTTT
TRBV10-3,-,-,TRBJ2-1,CAIARLAGNEQFF,TGTGCCATCGCCCGTCTCGCGGGCAATGAGCAGTTCTTC
TRBV5-8,-,-,TRBJ2-7,CASSSEQGSEQYF,TGTGCCAGCAGCTCCGAACAGGGCTCCGAGCAGTACTTC